The 21 T cell receptor beta chains in this list originate from one sample, sequenced in a study of T cells in Graves' hyperthyroidism and ophthalmopathy. It was RNA transcripts that yielded the amplified TCR beta CDR3 regions. A set of HTBI primers served as the primers for a first-round RT-PCR of the TCR CDR3. MiXCR was run by TCRdb on the multiplex PCR reads, yielding one entry per CDR3 protein. The sample includes roughly 660,000 distinct CDR3 sequences, approximately 15% of them seen just once. Sequenced sample: blood. The origin of the receptors is a man aged 45-65 years with Graves' hyperthyroidism.

The table lists this clonotype with many counts. The rearrangement links TRBV3-1 to TRBJ2-3, with 12 bases aligning to TRBD1. Trimming cost V 1 base and J 1 base; bases outside gene matches: 6. CDR3 size: 18 residues. Germline-derived CDR1 and CDR2 are LGHDT and YNNKEL (reference sequence). In DNA, the CDR3 is TGTGCCAGCAGCCAAGGGGACAGGGGGCCTCGCGGCACAGATACGCAGTATTTT. This encodes CASSQGDRGPRGTDTQYF.

This clonotype was counted ten times or more. V and J are TRBV19 and TRBJ2-2, with 12 nucleotides matching TRBD2. CDR3 length equals 17 residues. V lost 1 base to trimming and J lost 6 bases; unmatched junction nucleotides: 6. Germline-derived CDR1 and CDR2 are LNHDA and SQIVND (reference sequence). CDR3 nucleotides: TGTGCCAGTAGTATAGTCCGACTAGCGGGAGAGCCCGGGGAGCTGTTTTTT. Its protein is CASSIVRLAGEPGELFF.

This clonotype was detected only a few times. The chain has TRBV27 and TRBJ1-6; a possible D gene is TRBD1 (5 bases). Germline CDR1 and CDR2: MNHEY and SMNVEV (reference sequence). V shed 4 bases and J shed 10 bases, with 11 bases lying between them. The CDR3 runs to 13 residues. The CDR3 protein is CASSSQGGSPLHF. The CDR3 DNA is TGTGCCAGCAGTTCTCAGGGAGGGTCACCCCTCCACTTT.

With respect to this clonotype: A much larger clone lies a single base off, so this may be a read error. Here the CDR3 omits its conserved ending phenylalanine or tryptophan, so a read error is the likely source. V and J are TRBV7-6 and TRBJ2-3, with 14 bases fitting TRBD2. The CDR3 length is 16 residues. Per germline, CDR1 SGHVS and CDR2 FNYEAQ. Trimming cost V 4 bases and J 5 bases; bases outside gene matches: 5. The CDR3 DNA follows: TGTGCCAGCAGCTGGGGACTAGCGGGAGCCGTAGATACGCAGTATCTT. It yields the protein CASSWGLAGAVDTQYL.

This clonotype was found many times. J is TRBJ2-1 and V is TRBV28, with a tentative D call TRBD2 (5 bases). Trimming stripped 5 bases from V and 10 bases from J, with 12 bases between. Per germline, CDR1 MDHEN and CDR2 SYDVKM. The CDR3 totals 12 residues. The chain's CDR3 is CASSPAASEQFF. The DNA of the CDR3 is TGTGCCAGCAGTCCCGCCGCTAGCGAGCAGTTCTTC.

In its sample, this clonotype was seen a few times. The chain links TRBV24-1 to TRBJ2-7; possible D gene TRBD2, 6 bases. The germline gives CDR1 KGHDR, CDR2 SFDVKD. There are 17 residues in the CDR3. Trimming took off 5 bases at V and 0 bases at J, with 19 bases between the two ends. DNA for the CDR3: TGTGCCACCAGTGGCCTCAAGGGAGGCCGAAGCTCCTACGAGCAGTACTTC. It encodes CATSGLKGGRSSYEQYF.

The chain is built from TRBV28 and TRBJ2-3; TRBD2 matches at 7 bases. Germline CDR1 is MDHEN and CDR2 is SYDVKM. The CDR3 sequence is 13 residues long. With 8 bases clipped from V and 2 bases from J, the junction kept 4 bases outside the gene matches. The CDR3 sequence is CASGGGATDTQYF. CDR3 sequence (DNA): TGTGCCAGCGGGGGGGGAGCCACAGATACGCAGTATTTT.

The sample holds a few counts of this clonotype. V is TRBV29-1 and J is TRBJ2-3, with 8 bases identical to TRBD2. The CDR3 length is 15 residues. V gave up 3 bases and J gave up 6 bases; unmatched junction bases: 11. CDR1 SQVTM and CDR2 ANQGSEA come from the germline V gene. DNA for the CDR3: TGCAGCGTTGAGTCAGAAGCGGGAGTGTGGGATACGCAGTATTTT. Its protein product is CSVESEAGVWDTQYF.

Many counts were recorded for this clonotype. The chain couples TRBV24-1 to TRBJ2-5, with TRBD1 matching 7 bases. CDR1 and CDR2 from the germline V gene are KGHDR and SFDVKD. After removal of 5 bases from V and 5 bases from J, the junction contained 7 bases not matched to a gene. The CDR3 is 14 residues long. CDR3 sequence (DNA): TGTGCCACCAGTGCCCCAGGGGGACAGGAGACCCAGTACTTC. This codes for CATSAPGGQETQYF.

This clonotype was seen repeatedly, ten times or more. This chain joins TRBV14 and TRBJ2-1, with 8 bases that match TRBD2. The CDR3 is 15 residues long. After removal of 4 bases from V and 6 bases from J, the junction contained 8 bases not matched to a gene. CDR1 and CDR2 (germline): SGHDN, FVKESK. CDR3 coding DNA: TGTGCCAGCAGCCCCCCCGGGACTAGTACCAATGAGCAGTTCTTC. Its translation: CASSPPGTSTNEQFF.

The table lists this clonotype with many counts. The chain links TRBV20-1 to TRBJ2-7; D is unresolved. V dropped 0 bases and J dropped 2 bases, with 5 bases sitting between them. Germline assignment: CDR1 DFQATT and CDR2 SNEGSKA (reference sequence). CDR3 length: 12 residues. The CDR3 nucleotides are TGCAGTGCTAGAGATATGACCTACGAGCAGTACTTC. Encoded protein: CSARDMTYEQYF.

This clonotype was detected ten times or more. The chain uses TRBV28 and TRBJ2-5; possibly TRBD2 for D (5 bases). The length of the CDR3 is 15 residues. V was shortened by 2 bases and J by 7 bases, with 17 bases between the two germline ends. Germline V lookup: CDR1 MDHEN, CDR2 SYDVKM. The CDR3 region is CASSLEGFRFGTQYF. CDR3 nucleotide sequence: TGTGCCAGCAGTTTAGAGGGCTTCCGCTTTGGGACCCAGTACTTC.

This clonotype was counted a few times. This chain links TRBV5-1 with TRBJ2-2; 9 positions agree with TRBD1. In germline, CDR1 is SGHRS, CDR2 YFSETQ. V shed 0 bases, J shed 7 bases, and the junction held 4 bases outside the gene matches. The CDR3 has 15 amino acids. CDR3 protein: CASSLVTGGIGELFF. CDR3 coding DNA: TGCGCCAGCAGCTTGGTGACAGGGGGAATCGGGGAGCTGTTTTTT.

This clonotype was detected many times. The J gene is TRBJ1-4, the V gene TRBV12-3 or TRBV12-4, with TRBD1 matching over 7 bases. After removal of 5 bases from V and 8 bases from J, the junction contained 5 bases not matched to a gene. The CDR3 extends over 13 amino acids. The CDR3 here is CASSPGQPEKLFF. In DNA form, the CDR3 reads TGTGCCAGCAGTCCGGGACAGCCCGAAAAACTGTTTTTT.

This sequence joins TRBV13 and TRBJ2-7, with 9 bases matching TRBD1. With 6 bases clipped from V and 6 bases from J, the junction kept 6 bases outside the gene matches. Germline values: CDR1 PRHDT, CDR2 FYEKMQ (reference sequence). The CDR3 consists of 13 residues. Here the CDR3 DNA reads TGTGCCAGCAGAACCGGACAGGGGAGCGAGCAGTACTTC. Its translation is CASRTGQGSEQYF.

This rearrangement joins TRBV19 to TRBJ1-4, with D unclear. V was trimmed by 4 bases and J by 8 bases, leaving 11 bases between them. This CDR3 comprises 13 residues. Germline CDR1 LNHDA, CDR2 SQIVND (reference sequence). The chain's CDR3 is CASSNGIREKLFF. In DNA form, the CDR3 reads TGTGCCAGTAGTAACGGGATACGGGAAAAACTGTTTTTT.

This clonotype was seen ten or more times. The chain couples TRBV14 to TRBJ1-6, with D possibly being TRBD1 (6 bases). V was trimmed by 1 base and J by 7 bases, leaving 11 bases between them. The V gene's germline CDR1 is SGHDN and CDR2 FVKESK. The CDR3 totals 15 residues. CDR3 bases: TGTGCCAGCAGCCAAGCGTGGACAGCCAATTCACCCCTCCACTTT. Amino acid sequence: CASSQAWTANSPLHF.

This clonotype was seen more than once but under ten times. This chain uses TRBV19 with TRBJ2-7; D gene ambiguous. From germline, CDR1 is LNHDA and CDR2 SQIVND (reference sequence). The CDR3 loop spans 16 amino acids. V gave up 8 bases and J gave up 3 bases, with 23 bases separating them. The CDR3 loop reads CASGPNRRVMGYEQYF. The CDR3 DNA is TGTGCCAGTGGTCCGAATCGTAGGGTGATGGGCTACGAGCAGTACTTC. The full variable domain, its missing parts supplied by reference TRBV19 and TRBJ2-7, is DGGITQSPKYLFRKEGQNVTLSCEQNLNHDAMYWYRQDPGQGLRLIYYSQIVNDFQKGDIAEGYSVSREKKESFPLTVTSAQKNPTAFYLCASGPNRRVMGYEQYFGPGTRLTVT.

CDR3 DNA sequence: TGTGCCAGTAGAAGTGGGGCCAACGTCCTGACTTTC. The encoded protein is CASRSGANVLTF. The rearrangement links TRBV12-3 or TRBV12-4 to TRBJ2-6; D not certain. This CDR3 has 12 residues. V was clipped by 9 bases and J by 3 bases, with 6 bases between them.

This clonotype was counted many times. This chain links TRBV20-1 with TRBJ2-5; 7 nucleotides agree with TRBD2. The trim removed 3 bases at V and 5 bases at J, leaving 12 bases unmatched. The CDR3 totals 15 residues. From germline, CDR1 is DFQATT and CDR2 SNEGSKA (reference sequence). The CDR3 reads CSARHLAVGAETQYF. Here the CDR3 DNA reads TGCAGTGCTAGGCACCTAGCGGTAGGGGCCGAGACCCAGTACTTC.

This clonotype occurred many times. The chain carries TRBV7-2 and TRBJ2-7; D unresolved. The CDR3 runs to 12 residues. V gave up 2 bases and J gave up 7 bases, with 9 bases separating them. The V gene's germline CDR1 is SGHTA and CDR2 FQGNSA. The CDR3: CASSLSLGEQYF. Written as DNA, the CDR3 is TGTGCCAGCAGCTTATCCTTGGGGGAGCAGTACTTC.